This TCR beta chain was captured by sequencing in a study of blood T cell repertoires in COVID-19. V lost 5 bases, J lost 6 bases, and 8 bases stayed unmatched. Per the germline V gene, CDR1 is SGHAT and CDR2 is FQNNGV. The CDR3 runs 14 residues. As processed by the authors: By means of reference gene primer amplification, nucleated cell counts were estimated. The assay was immunoSEQ multiplex PCR, and TCRdb's table has in-frame clones only and misses some. The V and J calls and clone size are taken from that table; D and trimming were inferred from the DNA. The table lists about 100,000 clones, 90% to 95% of them singletons.

This rearrangement joins TRBV11-2 to TRBJ2-7; 9 bases map to TRBD1. Sequenced: peripheral blood. This TCR was recovered from a man in his forties or fifties with active COVID-19. CDR3 bases: TGTGCCAGCAGCCGGGACAGGGACTCCCTCGAGCAGTACTTC. This gives the protein CASSRDRDSLEQYF.